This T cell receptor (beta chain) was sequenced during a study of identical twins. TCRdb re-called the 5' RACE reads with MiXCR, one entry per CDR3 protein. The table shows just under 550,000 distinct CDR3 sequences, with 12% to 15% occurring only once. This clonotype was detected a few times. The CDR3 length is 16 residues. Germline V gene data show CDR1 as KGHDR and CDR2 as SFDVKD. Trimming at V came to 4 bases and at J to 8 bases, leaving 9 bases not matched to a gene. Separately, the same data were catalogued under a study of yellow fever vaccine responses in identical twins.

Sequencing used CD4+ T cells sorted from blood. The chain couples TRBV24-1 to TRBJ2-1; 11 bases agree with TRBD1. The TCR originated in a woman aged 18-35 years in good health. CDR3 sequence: CATSDLGTGGRYEQFF. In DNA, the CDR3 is TGTGCCACCAGTGACCTAGGGACAGGGGGAAGGTATGAGCAGTTCTTC.